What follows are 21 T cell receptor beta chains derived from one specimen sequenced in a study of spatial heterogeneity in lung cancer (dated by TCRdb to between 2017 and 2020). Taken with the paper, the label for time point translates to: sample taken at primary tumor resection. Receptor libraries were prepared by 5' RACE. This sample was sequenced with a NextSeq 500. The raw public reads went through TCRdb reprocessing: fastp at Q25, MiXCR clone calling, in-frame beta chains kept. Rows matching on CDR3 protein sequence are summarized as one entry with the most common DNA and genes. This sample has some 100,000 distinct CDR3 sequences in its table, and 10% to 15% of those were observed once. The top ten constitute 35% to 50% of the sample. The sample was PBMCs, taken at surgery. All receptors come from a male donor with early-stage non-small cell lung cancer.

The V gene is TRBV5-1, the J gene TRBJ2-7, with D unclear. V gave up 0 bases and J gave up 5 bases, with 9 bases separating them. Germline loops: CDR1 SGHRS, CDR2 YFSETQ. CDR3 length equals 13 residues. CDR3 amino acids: CASSLVEFHEQYF. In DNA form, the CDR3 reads TGCGCCAGCAGCTTGGTGGAGTTCCACGAGCAGTACTTC.

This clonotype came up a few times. This CDR3 reads CASSLAAGHKNIQYF. Written as DNA, the CDR3 is TGTGCCAGCAGCTTAGCCGCAGGACACAAAAACATTCAGTACTTC. The V gene is TRBV7-2, the J gene TRBJ2-4; TRBD1 is a possible D gene (5 bases). Germline V gives CDR1 SGHTA, CDR2 FQGNSA. Trimming shortened V by 0 bases and J by 3 bases, and 9 bases separated the two germline ends. This CDR3 has 15 amino acids.

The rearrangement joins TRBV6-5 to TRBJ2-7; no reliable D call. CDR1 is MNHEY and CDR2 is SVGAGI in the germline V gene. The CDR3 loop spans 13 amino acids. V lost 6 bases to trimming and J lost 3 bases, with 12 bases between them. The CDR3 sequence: CASRPIRYYEQYF. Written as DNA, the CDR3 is TGTGCCAGCAGACCGATTCGCTACTACGAGCAGTACTTC.

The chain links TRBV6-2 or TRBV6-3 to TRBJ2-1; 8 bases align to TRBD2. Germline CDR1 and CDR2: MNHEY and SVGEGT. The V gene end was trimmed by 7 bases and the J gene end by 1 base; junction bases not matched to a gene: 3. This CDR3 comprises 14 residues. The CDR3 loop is CASMSGSSYNEQFF. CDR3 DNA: TGTGCCAGCATGAGCGGGAGTTCCTACAATGAGCAGTTCTTC.

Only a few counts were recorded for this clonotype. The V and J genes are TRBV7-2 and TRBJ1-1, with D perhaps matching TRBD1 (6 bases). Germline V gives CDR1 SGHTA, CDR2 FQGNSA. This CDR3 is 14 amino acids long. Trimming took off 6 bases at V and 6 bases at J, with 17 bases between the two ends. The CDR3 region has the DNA TGTGCCAGCAGTTTCGGGACACCCAGGCCTGAAGCTTTCTTT. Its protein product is CASSFGTPRPEAFF.

CDR3 sequence reads: CASSLNSGTNTGELFF. Here the CDR3 DNA reads TGTGCCAGCAGCTTAAATAGTGGCACGAACACCGGGGAGCTGTTTTTT. The gene calls are TRBV7-3 and TRBJ2-2; D remains unclear. Germline assignment: CDR1 SGHTA and CDR2 FQGTGA. V lost 1 base and J lost 0, with 9 bases in between. The CDR3 is 16 amino acids.

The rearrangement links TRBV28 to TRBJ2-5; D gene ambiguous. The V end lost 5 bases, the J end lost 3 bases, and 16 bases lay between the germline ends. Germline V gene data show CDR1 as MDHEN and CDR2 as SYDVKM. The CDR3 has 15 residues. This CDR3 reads CASSTPRLLKETQYF. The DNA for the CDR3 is TGTGCCAGCAGTACCCCCCGACTCTTGAAAGAGACCCAGTACTTC.

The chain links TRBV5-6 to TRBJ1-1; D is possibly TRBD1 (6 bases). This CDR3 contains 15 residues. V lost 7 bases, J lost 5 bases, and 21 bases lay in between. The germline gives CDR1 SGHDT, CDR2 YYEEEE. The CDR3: CASALLRGASTEAFF. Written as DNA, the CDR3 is TGTGCCAGCGCCTTACTACGGGGGGCATCGACTGAAGCTTTCTTT.

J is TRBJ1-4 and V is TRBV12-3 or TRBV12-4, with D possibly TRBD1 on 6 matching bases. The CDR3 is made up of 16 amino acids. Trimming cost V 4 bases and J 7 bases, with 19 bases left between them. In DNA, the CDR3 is TGTGCCAGCAGTTCTCAACAGGGTGTCGGGAGTGAAAAACTGTTTTTT. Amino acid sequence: CASSSQQGVGSEKLFF.

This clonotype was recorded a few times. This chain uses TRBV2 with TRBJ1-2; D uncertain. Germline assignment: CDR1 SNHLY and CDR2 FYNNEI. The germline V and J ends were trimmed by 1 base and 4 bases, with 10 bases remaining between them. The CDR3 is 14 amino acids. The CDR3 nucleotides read TGTGCCAGCAGTGAAGAAGCCAGAACCTATGGCTACACCTTC. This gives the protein CASSEEARTYGYTF.

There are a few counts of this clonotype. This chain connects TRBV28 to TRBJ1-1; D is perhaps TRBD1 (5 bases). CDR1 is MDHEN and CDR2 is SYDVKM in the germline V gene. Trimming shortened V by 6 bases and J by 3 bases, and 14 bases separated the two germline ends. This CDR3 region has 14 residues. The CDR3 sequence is CASSFSGGYTEAFF. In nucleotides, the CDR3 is TGTGCCAGCAGCTTCAGCGGGGGGTACACTGAAGCTTTCTTT.

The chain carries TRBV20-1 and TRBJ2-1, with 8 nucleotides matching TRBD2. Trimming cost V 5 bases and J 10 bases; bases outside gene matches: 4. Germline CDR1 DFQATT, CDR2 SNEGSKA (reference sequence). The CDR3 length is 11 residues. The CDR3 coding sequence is TGCAGTGCTGGACGGGGGGGAGAGCAGTTCTTC. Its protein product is CSAGRGGEQFF.

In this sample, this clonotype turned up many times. CDR3 amino acids: CASSSPGQGLTGELFF. CDR3 bases: TGTGCCAGCAGTTCCCCGGGACAGGGCCTCACCGGGGAGCTGTTTTTT. The chain is built from TRBV6-2 or TRBV6-3 and TRBJ2-2; 9 positions agree with TRBD1. The CDR3 has 16 amino acids. The germline gives CDR1 MNHEY, CDR2 SVGEGT. V shed 4 bases, J shed 4 bases, and the junction held 7 bases outside the gene matches.

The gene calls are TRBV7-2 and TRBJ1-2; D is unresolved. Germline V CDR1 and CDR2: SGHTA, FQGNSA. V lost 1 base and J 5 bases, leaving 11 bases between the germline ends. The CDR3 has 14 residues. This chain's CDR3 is CASSLVAAQYGYTF. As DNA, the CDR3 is TGTGCCAGCAGCTTAGTGGCGGCCCAGTATGGCTACACCTTC.

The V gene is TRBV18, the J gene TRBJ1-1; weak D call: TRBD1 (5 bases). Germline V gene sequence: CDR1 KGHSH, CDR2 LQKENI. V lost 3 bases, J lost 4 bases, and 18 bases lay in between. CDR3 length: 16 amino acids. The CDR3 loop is CASSPTGTLGSTEAFF. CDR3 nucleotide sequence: TGTGCCAGCTCACCTACCGGGACCCTAGGAAGCACTGAAGCTTTCTTT.

The CDR3 DNA follows: TGTGCCTGGAGTGTCGGACAGCACACCGGGGAGCTGTTTTTT. Its protein product is CAWSVGQHTGELFF. The chain couples TRBV30 to TRBJ2-2, with a weak D call TRBD1 (6 bases). The CDR3 loop spans 14 amino acids. Trimming left V 0 bases short and J 3 bases short, with 8 bases between. Germline CDR1 GTSNPN, CDR2 SVGIG (reference sequence).

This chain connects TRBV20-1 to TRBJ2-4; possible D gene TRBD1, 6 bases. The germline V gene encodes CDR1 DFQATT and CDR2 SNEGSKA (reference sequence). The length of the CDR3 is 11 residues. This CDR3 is CSGTGQNIQYF. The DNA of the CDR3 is TGCAGCGGCACAGGGCAAAACATTCAGTACTTC.

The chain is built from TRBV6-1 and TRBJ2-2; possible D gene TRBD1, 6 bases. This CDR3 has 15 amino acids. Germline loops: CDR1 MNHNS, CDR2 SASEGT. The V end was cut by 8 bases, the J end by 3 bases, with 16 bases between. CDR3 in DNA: TGTGCCAGCCGATTAAGGGACACCTACACCGGGGAGCTGTTTTTT. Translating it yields CASRLRDTYTGELFF.

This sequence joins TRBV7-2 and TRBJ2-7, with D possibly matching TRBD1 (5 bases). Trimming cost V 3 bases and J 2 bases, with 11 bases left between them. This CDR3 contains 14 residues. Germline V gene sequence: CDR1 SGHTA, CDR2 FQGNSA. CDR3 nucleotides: TGTGCCAGCAGCTTGGGGCAGGTAGCCTACGAGCAGTACTTC. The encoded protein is CASSLGQVAYEQYF.

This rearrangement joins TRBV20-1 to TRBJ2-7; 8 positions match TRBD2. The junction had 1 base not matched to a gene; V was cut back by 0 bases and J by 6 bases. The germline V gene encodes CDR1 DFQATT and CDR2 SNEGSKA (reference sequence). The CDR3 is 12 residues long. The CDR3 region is CSARDGGVEQYF. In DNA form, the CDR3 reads TGCAGTGCTAGAGACGGGGGGGTCGAGCAGTACTTC.

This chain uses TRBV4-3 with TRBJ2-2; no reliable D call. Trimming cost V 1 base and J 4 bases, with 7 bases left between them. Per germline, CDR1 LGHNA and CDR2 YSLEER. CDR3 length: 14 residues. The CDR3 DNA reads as TGCGCCAGCAGCCAAGCAATAAGCACCGGGGAGCTGTTTTTT. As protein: CASSQAISTGELFF.